The T cell receptor (beta chain) under discussion was sequenced for a study of blood T cell repertoires in COVID-19. The wider study: Some COVID-19 samples were acute and others convalescent; all came from the United States, Italy and Spain. PBMCs, B-cell-depleted T cells, or T cells were the source of the cDNA or gDNA that made up the material.

Per the original data handling: It was from reference gene primer amplification that nucleated cell counts were estimated. The assay was immunoSEQ multiplex PCR, and TCRdb's table has in-frame clones only and misses some. V and J calls and clone size are as listed in that table; D and trimming were resolved from the DNA. The profile shows approximately 260,000 clones, around 85% of them singletons. V lost 0 bases, J lost 6 bases, and 10 bases stayed unmatched. The V gene's germline CDR1 is SGHAT and CDR2 FQNNGV. The CDR3 has 17 amino acids. Sequenced material: peripheral blood. The source of this sequence is a middle-aged woman with active or convalescent COVID-19. The J gene is TRBJ1-2, the V gene TRBV11-2; 10 nucleotides match TRBD1. CDR3 sequence reads: CASSLEPSGQGRDGYTF. CDR3 bases: TGTGCCAGCAGCTTAGAACCCTCGGGACAGGGGCGGGATGGCTACACCTTC. Together with reference TRBV11-2 and TRBJ1-2, the CDR3 gives the full variable domain: EAGVAQSPRYKIIEKRQSVAFWCNPISGHATLYWYQQILGQGPKLLIQFQNNGVVDDSQLPKDRFSAERLKGVDSTLKIQPAKLEDSAVYLCASSLEPSGQGRDGYTFGSGTRLTVV.